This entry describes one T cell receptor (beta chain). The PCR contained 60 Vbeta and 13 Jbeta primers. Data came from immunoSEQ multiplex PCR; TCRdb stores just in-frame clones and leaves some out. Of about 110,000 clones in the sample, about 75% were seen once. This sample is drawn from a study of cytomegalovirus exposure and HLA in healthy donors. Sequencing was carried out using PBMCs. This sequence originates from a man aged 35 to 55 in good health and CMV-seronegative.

Written as DNA, the CDR3 is TGTGCCAGCAGCTCGTCGAGGATACCGAACACTGAAGCTTTCTTT. Its protein product is CASSSSRIPNTEAFF. The chain couples TRBV2 to TRBJ1-1; D is unclear. Germline V gene sequence: CDR1 SNHLY, CDR2 FYNNEI. The ends were cut back, 6 bases at V and 1 base at J, with 15 bases in the middle. The CDR3 covers 15 residues.